These 27 T cell receptor beta chains share one sample of origin, sequenced in a study of T-cell reconstitution after alpha-beta-depleted transplantation in children. Molecular barcoding with unique molecular identifiers was used for the TCRbeta library. TCRdb re-analysed the PCR reads in MiXCR, keeping a single row per CDR3 protein. Of hundreds of thousands of distinct CDR3 sequences in the sample, more than 9% were seen once. The sample consisted of PBMCs from the stem cell graft donor, taken from the stem cell graft. Receptor source: a human donor who donated a stem cell graft to a child with SCID.

This clonotype showed up just a few times. The chain joins TRBV12-3 or TRBV12-4 to TRBJ1-1, with 9 bases matching TRBD1. The CDR3 has 14 residues. The ends lost 5 bases at V and 6 bases at J; junction bases unmatched: 7. DNA of the CDR3: TGTGCCAGCAGTCAGAGGGGACAGGGCGCTGAAGCTTTCTTT. It is translated as CASSQRGQGAEAFF.

The J gene is TRBJ2-7, the V gene TRBV9; TRBD2 matches 11 bases. CDR1 SGDLS and CDR2 YYNGEE come from the germline V gene. J lost 2 bases, V lost 4 bases, and 5 bases had no gene match. The CDR3 runs 15 residues. CDR3 in amino acids: CASSTLAGAPYEQYF. CDR3 coding DNA: TGTGCCAGCAGCACACTAGCGGGGGCTCCCTACGAGCAGTACTTC. Variable domain in full (rest from reference TRBV9 and TRBJ2-7): DSGVTQTPKHLITATGQRVTLRCSPRSGDLSVYWYQQSLDQGLQFLIQYYNGEERAKGNILERFSAQQFPDLHSELNLSSLELGDSALYFCASSTLAGAPYEQYFGPGTRLTVT.

The chain recombines TRBV5-7 with TRBJ1-1; D gene ambiguous. TRBV5-7 is an open reading frame whose function is uncertain. V lost 4 bases and J lost 0, with 16 bases in between. This CDR3 is 16 amino acids long. CDR3: CASSPVPWGVNTEAFF. CDR3 nucleotide sequence: TGTGCCAGCAGCCCAGTCCCCTGGGGAGTGAACACTGAAGCTTTCTTT.

The V and J genes are TRBV5-6 and TRBJ2-7; 12 bases are a match to TRBD2. CDR1 is SGHDT and CDR2 is YYEEEE in the germline V gene. The J segment lost 5 bases and the V segment lost 0 bases, leaving 9 bases of the junction unmatched. This CDR3 has 17 amino acids. The CDR3 nucleotides are TGTGCCAGCAGCTTGGTTGCTAGCGGGGGGGCTTTCCACGAGCAGTACTTC. Its translation is CASSLVASGGAFHEQYF.

This clonotype was seen more than once but under ten times. V usage is TRBV29-1 and J usage is TRBJ2-7; D remains unclear. Germline V gene data show CDR1 as SQVTM and CDR2 as ANQGSEA. The V end was cut by 2 bases, the J end by 0 bases, with 5 bases between. The CDR3 loop spans 12 amino acids. The CDR3: CSVEKDSYEQYF. Here the CDR3 DNA reads TGCAGCGTTGAAAAGGACTCCTACGAGCAGTACTTC.

The chain joins TRBV9 to TRBJ2-3, with 8 bases that match TRBD2. Germline V gives CDR1 SGDLS, CDR2 YYNGEE. This CDR3 has 18 amino acids. Trimming removed 4 bases from V and 0 bases from J; junction bases left unmatched: 13. This chain's CDR3 is CASSSGTASGGSTDTQYF. CDR3 nucleotides: TGTGCCAGCAGCTCTGGGACGGCCAGCGGGGGAAGCACAGATACGCAGTATTTT. The complete variable domain, with remaining parts taken from reference TRBV9 and TRBJ2-3, reads DSGVTQTPKHLITATGQRVTLRCSPRSGDLSVYWYQQSLDQGLQFLIQYYNGEERAKGNILERFSAQQFPDLHSELNLSSLELGDSALYFCASSSGTASGGSTDTQYFGPGTRLTVL.

This clonotype was seen at least ten times. The chain uses TRBV10-3 and TRBJ1-1, with D hard to call. The V gene lost 0 bases and the J gene lost 2 bases, with 10 bases spanning the gap. CDR3 length equals 15 residues. The germline gives CDR1 ENHRY, CDR2 SYGVKD. Written as DNA, the CDR3 is TGTGCCATCAGTGAGTCCCCAGGCTTAAACACTGAAGCTTTCTTT. Its translation is CAISESPGLNTEAFF.

This clonotype appeared many times. The rearrangement joins TRBV10-3 to TRBJ2-7, with TRBD1 identical over 11 bases. The CDR3 contains 13 residues. The germline CDR1 and CDR2 sequences are ENHRY and SYGVKD. Losses at the gene ends were 6 bases for V and 2 bases for J; bases not matched to a gene: 0. The CDR3 region is CAIRDRGPYEQYF. The CDR3 nucleotides are TGTGCCATCAGGGACAGGGGGCCCTACGAGCAGTACTTC.

This clonotype turned up a few times. CDR3 coding DNA: TGCGCCAGCAGCTTGGAGGGGACTTCCTACAATGAGCAGTTCTTC. Translating it yields CASSLEGTSYNEQFF. The V call is TRBV5-1, the J call TRBJ2-1, with D possibly matching TRBD2 (6 bases). V lost 0 bases to trimming and J lost 1 base, with 8 bases between them. The CDR3 length is 15 residues. CDR1 is SGHRS, CDR2 YFSETQ, per germline.

The J gene is TRBJ2-3, the V gene TRBV20-1, with TRBD2 as a possible D gene (5 bases). Germline V gives CDR1 DFQATT, CDR2 SNEGSKA (reference sequence). The CDR3 is made up of 15 amino acids. V was pared by 0 bases and J by 1 base, with 11 bases between. CDR3: CSARDSYGGTDTQYF. For the CDR3, the DNA is TGCAGTGCTAGAGATTCCTACGGGGGCACAGATACGCAGTATTTT.

The rearrangement links TRBV12-3 or TRBV12-4 to TRBJ1-1; D is unresolved. CDR3 length: 15 amino acids. The V and J ends lost 5 bases and 0 bases respectively, with 13 bases between them. The CDR3 spells CASSGSVAVNTEAFF. CDR3 nucleotide sequence: TGTGCCAGCAGTGGCAGTGTGGCAGTGAACACTGAAGCTTTCTTT.

This clonotype was picked up many times. The chain employs TRBV7-2 and TRBJ2-1; 7 bases fit TRBD2. This CDR3 comprises 12 residues. J gave up 13 bases and V 5 bases, and 8 bases lay outside the gene matches. CDR1 SGHTA and CDR2 FQGNSA come from the germline V gene. The CDR3 protein is CASSPSGTTQFF. Here the CDR3 DNA reads TGTGCCAGCAGCCCCTCCGGGACTACCCAGTTCTTC.

V and J are TRBV29-1 and TRBJ2-5; 7 bases line up with TRBD1. Germline lookup yields CDR1 SQVTM and CDR2 ANQGSEA. This CDR3 spans 14 amino acids. V gave up 3 bases and J gave up 6 bases; unmatched junction bases: 10. CDR3 region: CSVEVVGGWKTQYF. Written as DNA, the CDR3 is TGCAGCGTTGAGGTGGTAGGGGGCTGGAAGACCCAGTACTTC.

The rearrangement links TRBV5-1 to TRBJ2-2; possible D gene TRBD1, 6 bases. This CDR3 has 16 residues. The V end lost 2 bases, the J end lost 4 bases, and 15 bases lay between the germline ends. Per germline, CDR1 SGHRS and CDR2 YFSETQ. The CDR3, as DNA: TGCGCCAGCAGCTTAGGACAGCTAATGGCCACCGGGGAGCTGTTTTTT. Residues: CASSLGQLMATGELFF. The complete variable domain, with remaining parts taken from reference TRBV5-1 and TRBJ2-2, reads KAGVTQTPRYLIKTRGQQVTLSCSPISGHRSVSWYQQTPGQGLQFLFEYFSETQRNKGNFPGRFSGRQFSNSRSEMNVSTLELGDSALYLCASSLGQLMATGELFFGEGSRLTVL.

The rearrangement uses TRBV6-5 and TRBJ2-7, with a tentative D call TRBD1 (6 bases). V dropped 8 bases and J dropped 5 bases, with 13 bases sitting between them. Germline values: CDR1 MNHEY, CDR2 SVGAGI. The CDR3 covers 12 residues. The CDR3 reads CASGLQGDEQYF. Here the CDR3 DNA reads TGTGCCAGCGGTTTACAGGGTGACGAGCAGTACTTC.

This clonotype was seen many times. The chain combines TRBV5-1 with TRBJ2-6; 9 nucleotides line up with TRBD1. The germline CDR1 and CDR2 sequences are SGHRS and YFSETQ. Trimming removed 4 bases from V and 3 bases from J; junction bases left unmatched: 14. This CDR3 region has 19 residues. CDR3 nucleotides: TGCGCCAGCAGCATAAGGACAGGGGCATTTCTTGGTGGGGCCAACGTCCTGACTTTC. Amino acids: CASSIRTGAFLGGANVLTF.

V gene TRBV7-9 combines with J gene TRBJ2-5, with 10 nucleotides matching TRBD1. The trim removed 5 bases at V and 1 base at J, leaving 4 bases unmatched. This CDR3 region has 15 residues. Germline CDR1 and CDR2: SEHNR and FQNEAQ (reference sequence). CDR3 in amino acids: CASSQGQGGQETQYF. DNA of the CDR3: TGTGCCAGCAGCCAAGGACAGGGGGGCCAAGAGACCCAGTACTTC.

This clonotype came up a few times. This chain uses TRBV6-1 with TRBJ1-1, with 8 nucleotides matching TRBD1. Germline V gene lookup returns CDR1 MNHNS and CDR2 SASEGT. V lost 5 bases to trimming and J lost 6 bases; unmatched junction nucleotides: 8. CDR3 length: 14 amino acids. CDR3 sequence (DNA): TGTGCCAGCAGTCCTAACTCAGGGGGCTCTGAAGCTTTCTTT. Protein: CASSPNSGGSEAFF.

This clonotype was detected a few times. The rearrangement links TRBV20-1 to TRBJ2-3; 12 nucleotides match TRBD2. The CDR3 consists of 15 residues. Looked up from germline, CDR1 is DFQATT and CDR2 is SNEGSKA (reference sequence). The V and J ends lost 1 base and 6 bases, in that order; junction bases with no gene match: 5. The CDR3 DNA is TGCAGTGCTAGAGGGACTAGCGGGGTTGTCGATACGCAGTATTTT. This sequence encodes CSARGTSGVVDTQYF.

This clonotype was detected ten times or more. The rearrangement joins TRBV12-3 or TRBV12-4 to TRBJ1-1; D not certain. The CDR3 sequence is 13 residues long. V shed 4 bases and J shed 5 bases, with 11 bases lying between them. CDR3 residues: CASSSQKGTEAFF. CDR3 nucleotides: TGTGCCAGCAGTTCCCAGAAGGGAACTGAAGCTTTCTTT.

Here the CDR3 DNA reads TGCACCGCTGGGAATAGCGGGGGGTCAGAGACCCAGTACTTC. Translating it yields CTAGNSGGSETQYF. J is TRBJ2-5 and V is TRBV20-1; 10 positions agree with TRBD2. Germline V gene sequence: CDR1 DFQATT, CDR2 SNEGSKA (reference sequence). This CDR3 is built from 14 residues.

This clonotype was recorded at least ten times. The chain joins TRBV2 to TRBJ2-7; a possible D gene is TRBD2 (5 bases). Germline values: CDR1 SNHLY, CDR2 FYNNEI. V was pared by 0 bases and J by 4 bases, with 10 bases between. The CDR3 loop spans 14 amino acids. The CDR3 sequence is CASSEAGDGYEQYF. In DNA, the CDR3 is TGTGCCAGCAGTGAAGCCGGGGATGGGTACGAGCAGTACTTC.

This clonotype was seen many times. The chain has TRBV7-9 and TRBJ2-7; D not resolved. The CDR3 has 16 residues. The V gene's germline CDR1 is SEHNR and CDR2 FQNEAQ (reference sequence). Between the trimmed V and J ends, which lost 8 bases and 7 bases, there was a span of 27 bases. The CDR3 DNA reads as TGTGCCAGCGGATCCGGGTTGAGTCAGGTCCTTTTTGAGCAGTACTTC. It codes for CASGSGLSQVLFEQYF.

This clonotype showed up just a few times. The rearrangement uses TRBV12-3 or TRBV12-4 and TRBJ1-1, with D unclear. V gave up 4 bases and J gave up 5 bases, with 8 bases separating them. The CDR3 covers 12 residues. Here the CDR3 reads CASSYHKTEAFF. The CDR3 DNA is TGTGCCAGCAGTTACCATAAGACTGAAGCTTTCTTT.

This sequence joins TRBV20-1 and TRBJ2-5, with 9 bases lining up with TRBD1. J lost 2 bases, V lost 0 bases, and 7 bases had no gene match. Germline V gene sequence: CDR1 DFQATT, CDR2 SNEGSKA (reference sequence). The CDR3 totals 16 residues. The CDR3 loop is CSARDGTGWAQETQYF. The CDR3 coding sequence is TGCAGTGCTAGAGACGGGACAGGGTGGGCACAAGAGACCCAGTACTTC.

This clonotype was observed a few times. This chain uses TRBV29-1 with TRBJ1-1, with 9 positions matching TRBD1. This CDR3 has 13 amino acids. From germline, CDR1 is SQVTM and CDR2 ANQGSEA. The V gene end was trimmed by 0 bases and the J gene end by 5 bases; junction bases not matched to a gene: 1. DNA of the CDR3: TGCAGCGTTGAAGAGGACAGGGGTACTGAAGCTTTCTTT. This translates into CSVEEDRGTEAFF.

This clonotype has a handful of counts. V gene TRBV10-3 combines with J gene TRBJ2-5, with 8 nucleotides matching TRBD1. Germline values: CDR1 ENHRY, CDR2 SYGVKD. The junction had 2 bases not matched to a gene; V was cut back by 0 bases and J by 2 bases. This CDR3 has 15 residues. Written as DNA, the CDR3 is TGTGCCATCAGTGAGTCGGGACAGGCACAAGAGACCCAGTACTTC. It translates to CAISESGQAQETQYF.